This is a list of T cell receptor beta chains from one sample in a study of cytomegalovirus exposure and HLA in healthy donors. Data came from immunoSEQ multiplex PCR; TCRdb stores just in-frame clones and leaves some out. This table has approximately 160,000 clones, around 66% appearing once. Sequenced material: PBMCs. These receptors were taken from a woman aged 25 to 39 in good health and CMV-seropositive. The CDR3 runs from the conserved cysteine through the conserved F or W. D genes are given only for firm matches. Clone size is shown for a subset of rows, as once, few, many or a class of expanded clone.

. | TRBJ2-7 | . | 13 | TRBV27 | TGTGCCAGCAGTTCTCTGAGCTCCTACGAGCAGTACTTC | CASSSLSSYEQYF
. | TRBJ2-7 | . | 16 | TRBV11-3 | TGTGCCAGCAGCTTAGGGAACAGCTTAGTCTCCTACGAGCAGTACTTC | CASSLGNSLVSYEQYF
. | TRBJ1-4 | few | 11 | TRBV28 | TGTGCCAGCAGTTTAGACAAAAAACTGTTTTTT | CASSLDKKLFF
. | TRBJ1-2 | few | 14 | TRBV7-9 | TGTGCCAGCAGCTTAGAGGCAGGGATAGGTGGCTACACCTTC | CASSLEAGIGGYTF
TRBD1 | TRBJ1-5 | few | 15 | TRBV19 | TGTGCCAGTAGTACGCGGGACAGTCACAATCAGCCCCAGCATTTT | CASSTRDSHNQPQHF
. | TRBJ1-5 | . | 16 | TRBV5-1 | TGCGCCAGCAGCTTGGGGGCGGGGGGGGGCAATCAGCCCCAGCATTTT | CASSLGAGGGNQPQHF
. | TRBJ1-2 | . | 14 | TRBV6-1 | TGTGCCAGCAGTGAATCGCCAGACTTCTATGGCTACACCTTC | CASSESPDFYGYTF
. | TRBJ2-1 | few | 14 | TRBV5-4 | TGTGCCAGCGGCAGTTGGGAGGTGAACAATGAGCAGTTCTTC | CASGSWEVNNEQFF
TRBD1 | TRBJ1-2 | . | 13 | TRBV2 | TGTGCCAGCAGCGCCACAGGGGACGGTGGCTACACCTTC | CASSATGDGGYTF
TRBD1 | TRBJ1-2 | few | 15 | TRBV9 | TGTGCCAGCAGCGTAACAGGGGGCTCTAGCTATGGCTACACCTTC | CASSVTGGSSYGYTF
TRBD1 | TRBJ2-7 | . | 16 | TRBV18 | TGTGCCAGCTCACCCGGACAGGGGGCTTCATCCTACGAGCAGTACTTC | CASSPGQGASSYEQYF
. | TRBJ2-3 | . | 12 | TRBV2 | TGTGCCAGCCTCGGGGGATCAGATACGCAGTATTTT | CASLGGSDTQYF
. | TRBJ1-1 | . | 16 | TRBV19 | TGTGCCAGTAGTAACCTCACAGGGAGGGGACGGACTGAAGCTTTCTTT | CASSNLTGRGRTEAFF
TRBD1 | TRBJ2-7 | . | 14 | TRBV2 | TGTGCCAGCAGTGACCAGGGGGAAGCCTACGAGCAGTACTTC | CASSDQGEAYEQYF
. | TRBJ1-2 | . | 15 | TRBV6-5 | TGTGCCAGCAGTTACCTAAGCGGAGGAGTGTATGGCTACACCTTC | CASSYLSGGVYGYTF
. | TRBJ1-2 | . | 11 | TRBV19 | TGTGCCAGTAGTTACAGCTATGGCTACACCTTC | CASSYSYGYTF
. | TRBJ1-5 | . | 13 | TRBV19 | TGTGCCAGTAGTTTACGGGGCAATCAGCCCCAGCATTTT | CASSLRGNQPQHF
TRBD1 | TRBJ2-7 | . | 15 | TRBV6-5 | TGTGCCAGCAGTTACTCCGGGACAGGGGGTTGGGAGCAGTACTTC | CASSYSGTGGWEQYF
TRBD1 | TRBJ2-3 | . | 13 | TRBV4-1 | TGCGCCAGCAGCCAAGACGACAGGGCAACGCAGTATTTT | CASSQDDRATQYF
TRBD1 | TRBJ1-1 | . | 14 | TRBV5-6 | TGTGCCAGCAGCCTCAGGGGGCACTTCTCTGAAGCTTTCTTT | CASSLRGHFSEAFF
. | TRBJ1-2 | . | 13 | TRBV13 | TGTGCCAGCAGCCCCGTCGCTAACTATGGCTACACCTTC | CASSPVANYGYTF
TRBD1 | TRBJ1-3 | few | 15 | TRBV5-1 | TGCGCCAGCAGCCACGGGACAGGGGTTGGAAACACCATATATTTT | CASSHGTGVGNTIYF
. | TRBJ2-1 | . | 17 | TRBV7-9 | TGTGCCAGCAGCTTACCTAAGCCAGGGCTGCTCGACAATGAGCAGTTCTTC | CASSLPKPGLLDNEQFF
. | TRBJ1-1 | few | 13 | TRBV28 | TGTGCCAGCAGTTTCTTTAATCTGGGCGAAGCTTTCTTT | CASSFFNLGEAFF
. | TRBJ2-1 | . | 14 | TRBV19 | TGTGCCAGTAGTATAGTGGGGCTACACAATGAGCAGTTCTTC | CASSIVGLHNEQFF
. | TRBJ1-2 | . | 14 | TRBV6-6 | TGTGCCAGCAGTTACGGGGGGACTAACTATGGCTACACCTTC | CASSYGGTNYGYTF